Given below is one T cell receptor (beta chain) in context. Its cognate antigen is unknown. Profiled with immunoSEQ multiplex PCR; TCRdb holds only in-frame clones, not every one. This sample yields about 12,000 clones, of which nearly 97% are seen a single time; about 2.5% belongs to the top ten. The sample belongs to a study of neoadjuvant nivolumab and ipilimumab in lung cancer. Study context: Patients got nivolumab 3 mg/kg on days 1, 15 and 29; combination added ipilimumab 1 mg/kg day 1. Study-wide findings and caveats: Only two of four nivolumab-treated tumors gained richness and clonality by surgery. Higher pretherapy blood TCR richness went with higher resected-tumor richness.

The germline CDR1 and CDR2 sequences are MDHEN and SYDVKM. V was cut by 4 bases and J by 3 bases, with 16 bases left in between. The CDR3 extends over 15 amino acids. This TCR was recovered from an adult with non-small cell lung cancer. The genes are TRBV28 and TRBJ2-7; D uncertain. Sequenced material: peripheral blood, taken after neoadjuvant nivolumab, alone or with ipilimumab, at or shortly before surgery. DNA of the CDR3: TGTGCCAGCAGTTCGTCGAGGAGACTTCTCTACGAGCAGTACTTC. Amino acid sequence: CASSSSRRLLYEQYF.